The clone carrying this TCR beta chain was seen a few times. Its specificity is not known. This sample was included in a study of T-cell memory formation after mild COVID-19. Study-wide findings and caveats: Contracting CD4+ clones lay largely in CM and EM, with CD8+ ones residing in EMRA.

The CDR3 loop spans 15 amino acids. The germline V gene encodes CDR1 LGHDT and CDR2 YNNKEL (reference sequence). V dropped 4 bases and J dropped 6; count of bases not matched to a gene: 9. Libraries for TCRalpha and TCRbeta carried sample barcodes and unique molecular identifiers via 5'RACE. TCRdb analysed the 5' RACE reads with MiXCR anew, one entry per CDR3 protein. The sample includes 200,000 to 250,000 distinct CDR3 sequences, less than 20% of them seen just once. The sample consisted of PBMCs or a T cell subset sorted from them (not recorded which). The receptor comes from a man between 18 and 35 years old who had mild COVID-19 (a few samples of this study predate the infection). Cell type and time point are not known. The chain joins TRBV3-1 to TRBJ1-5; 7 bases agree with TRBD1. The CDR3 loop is CASSLTTGSGQPQHF. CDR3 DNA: TGTGCCAGCAGCCTGACGACAGGGTCAGGTCAGCCCCAGCATTTT.